These 13 T cell receptor beta chains came from one sample sequenced in a study of tissue T cells after allogeneic stem cell transplantation. The repertoire was sequenced with immunoSEQ multiplex PCR; TCRdb's copy has only in-frame clones and lacks some. This sample has 9,800 or so clones, with 65% found just once. Sequencing used tissue from the stomach, obtained at autopsy. These TCRs come from a male donor aged 60 or over with lung cancer.

The chain recombines TRBV11-2 with TRBJ1-1, with a possible D match to TRBD1 (6 bases). Germline V gives CDR1 SGHAT, CDR2 FQNNGV. Trimming took off 1 base at V and 3 bases at J, with 12 bases between the two ends. CDR3 size: 15 residues. DNA of the CDR3: TGTGCCAGCAGCTTAGGGTCCAACAGGGACACTGAAGCTTTCTTT. Protein product: CASSLGSNRDTEAFF.

The chain recombines TRBV4-1 with TRBJ2-7, with D perhaps TRBD1 (6 bases). The length of the CDR3 is 13 residues. Trimming shortened V by 0 bases and J by 4 bases, and 7 bases separated the two germline ends. CDR1 is MGHRA and CDR2 is YSYEKL in the germline V gene. The CDR3 sequence: CASSQDRGYEQYF. CDR3 bases: TGCGCCAGCAGCCAAGACAGGGGATACGAGCAGTACTTC.

This chain links TRBV28 with TRBJ2-5; 7 bases line up with TRBD2. The length of the CDR3 is 14 residues. J was trimmed by 2 bases and V by 7 bases; bases with no gene match: 7. Germline CDR1 is MDHEN and CDR2 is SYDVKM. The CDR3 nucleotides are TGTGCCAGCATCCTGGGGGGGGTACAAGAGACCCAGTACTTC. It yields the protein CASILGGVQETQYF.

The V call is TRBV29-1, the J call TRBJ2-1; 7 nucleotides line up with TRBD1. Trimming took 6 bases from V and 0 from J; bases not matched to a gene: 5. Germline V gene lookup returns CDR1 SQVTM and CDR2 ANQGSEA. The CDR3 is 14 residues long. The CDR3 DNA follows: TGCAGCGTAATACCAGGGGGCTCCTACAATGAGCAGTTCTTC. It encodes CSVIPGGSYNEQFF.

The gene calls are TRBV28 and TRBJ2-7, with D hard to call. Germline V gene data show CDR1 as MDHEN and CDR2 as SYDVKM. There are 12 residues in the CDR3. Deletions cut 5 bases from V and 1 base from J, with 6 bases between. The CDR3: CASSIQSYEQYF. The CDR3 nucleotides are TGTGCCAGCAGTATCCAGTCCTACGAGCAGTACTTC. Based on the CDR3 plus reference TRBV28 and TRBJ2-7, the full variable domain is DVKVTQSSRYLVKRTGEKVFLECVQDMDHENMFWYRQDPGLGLRLIYFSYDVKMKEKGDIPEGYSVSREKKERFSLILESASTNQTSMYLCASSIQSYEQYFGPGTRLTVT.

Only one count was recorded for this clone. The chain uses TRBV7-9 and TRBJ2-3; the D gene is possibly TRBD2 (5 bases). The CDR3 totals 17 residues. Trimming stripped 0 bases from V and 1 base from J, with 14 bases between. Germline assignment: CDR1 SEHNR and CDR2 FQNEAQ (reference sequence). The CDR3 sequence is CASSLARAQKGTDTQYF. The CDR3 bases are TGTGCCAGCAGCTTAGCGAGGGCTCAGAAGGGCACAGATACGCAGTATTTT.

By frequency in the sample, this clone is medium-sized. The chain links TRBV27 to TRBJ1-6; no firm D call. Germline assignment: CDR1 MNHEY and CDR2 SMNVEV (reference sequence). Trimming took 6 bases from V and 7 from J, leaving 13 bases between them. The CDR3 totals 14 residues. The CDR3 sequence is CASSRLPLNSPLHF. The CDR3 DNA sequence: TGTGCCAGCAGCCGCCTCCCGTTGAATTCACCCCTCCACTTT.

A word on this clone: The junction and the germline gene differ at one end; a read error may be behind it. The V and J genes are TRBV30 and TRBJ2-1, with D possibly called TRBD1 or TRBD2 (5 bases each). CDR1 and CDR2 (germline): GTSNPN, SVGIG (reference sequence). The CDR3 is 11 amino acids. CDR3 nucleotides: TGTGCCTGGAATGAGGGACCGGGTTTAATCTTC. It translates to CAWNEGPGLIF.

The J gene is TRBJ2-7, the V gene TRBV7-2; D gene uncertain. V was shortened by 1 base and J by 6 bases, with 13 bases between the two germline ends. CDR1 SGHTA and CDR2 FQGNSA come from the germline V gene. The CDR3 totals 14 residues. CDR3 loop: CASSLVFPSGEQYF. CDR3 DNA sequence: TGTGCCAGCAGCTTAGTTTTTCCGTCCGGCGAGCAGTACTTC.

This clone was detected a few times. The chain has TRBV4-1 and TRBJ1-2, with D unresolved. V was clipped by 0 bases and J by 4 bases, with 12 bases between them. Looked up from germline, CDR1 is MGHRA and CDR2 is YSYEKL. The CDR3 runs 15 residues. The CDR3 DNA reads TGCGCCAGCAGCCAAGAAGCAGCTCTCAGCTATGGCTACACCTTC. This sequence encodes CASSQEAALSYGYTF.

Only one count was recorded for this clone. This CDR3 is also generated by other DNA sequences in the sample. The chain joins TRBV5-6 to TRBJ1-2, with 9 bases fitting TRBD1. The CDR3 runs 16 residues. Germline V gene lookup returns CDR1 SGHDT and CDR2 YYEEEE. The junction had 9 bases not matched to a gene; V was cut back by 4 bases and J by 2 bases. The CDR3 is CASSLTRTGANYGYTF. The CDR3 nucleotides are TGTGCCAGCAGCCTCACCCGGACAGGGGCGAACTATGGCTACACCTTC. Full variable domain (remainder filled in from reference TRBV5-6 and TRBJ1-2): DAGVTQSPTHLIKTRGQQVTLRCSPKSGHDTVSWYQQALGQGPQFIFQYYEEEERQRGNFPDRFSGHQFPNYSSELNVNALLLGDSALYLCASSLTRTGANYGYTFGSGTRLTVV.

The rearrangement joins TRBV10-3 to TRBJ1-5; 9 bases map to TRBD1. This CDR3 region has 14 residues. After removal of 4 bases from V and 2 bases from J, the junction contained 0 bases not matched to a gene. Germline V gene lookup returns CDR1 ENHRY and CDR2 SYGVKD. The DNA for the CDR3 is TGTGCCATCAGTGGGACAGGGGGCAATCAGCCCCAGCATTTT. As protein: CAISGTGGNQPQHF.

The rearrangement joins TRBV12-3 or TRBV12-4 to TRBJ1-5; D call uncertain. The CDR3 consists of 12 residues. The V gene lost 3 bases and the J gene lost 9 bases, with 9 bases spanning the gap. CDR3 DNA sequence: TGTGCCAGCAGTTTCGGGGAGACGCCCCAGCATTTT. Translated, it gives CASSFGETPQHF.